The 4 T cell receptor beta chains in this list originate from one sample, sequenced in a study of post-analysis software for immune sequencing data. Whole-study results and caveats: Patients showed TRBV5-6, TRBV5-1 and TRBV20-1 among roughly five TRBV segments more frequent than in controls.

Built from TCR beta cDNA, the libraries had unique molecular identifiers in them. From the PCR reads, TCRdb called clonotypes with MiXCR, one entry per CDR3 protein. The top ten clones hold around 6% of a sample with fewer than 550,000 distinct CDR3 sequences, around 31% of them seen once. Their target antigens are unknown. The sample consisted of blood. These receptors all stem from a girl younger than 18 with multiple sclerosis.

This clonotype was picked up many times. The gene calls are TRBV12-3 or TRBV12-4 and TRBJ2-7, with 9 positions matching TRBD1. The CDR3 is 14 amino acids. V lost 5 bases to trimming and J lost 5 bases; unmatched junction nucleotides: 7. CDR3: CASSLGTGIHEQYF. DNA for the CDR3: TGTGCCAGCAGTCTCGGGACAGGGATCCACGAGCAGTACTTC.

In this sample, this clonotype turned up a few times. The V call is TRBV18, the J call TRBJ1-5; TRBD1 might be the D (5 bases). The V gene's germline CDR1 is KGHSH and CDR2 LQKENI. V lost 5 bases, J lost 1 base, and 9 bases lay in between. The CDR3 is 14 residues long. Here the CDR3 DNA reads TGTGCCAGCTCAACCCAGGGAAGCAATCAGCCCCAGCATTTT. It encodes CASSTQGSNQPQHF.

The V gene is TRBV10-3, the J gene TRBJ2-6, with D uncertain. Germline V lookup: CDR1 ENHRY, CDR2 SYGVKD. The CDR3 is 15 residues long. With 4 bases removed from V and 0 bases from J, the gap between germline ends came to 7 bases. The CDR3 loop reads CAISAGDSGANVLTF. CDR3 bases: TGTGCCATCAGTGCTGGCGACTCTGGGGCCAACGTCCTGACTTTC.

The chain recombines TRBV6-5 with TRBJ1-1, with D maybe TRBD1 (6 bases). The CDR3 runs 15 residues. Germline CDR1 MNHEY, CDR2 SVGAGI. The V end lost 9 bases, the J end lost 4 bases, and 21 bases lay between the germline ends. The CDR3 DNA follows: TGTGCCAGTTTAGATGGCGGGGGCTCGGGCACTGAAGCTTTCTTT. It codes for CASLDGGGSGTEAFF.